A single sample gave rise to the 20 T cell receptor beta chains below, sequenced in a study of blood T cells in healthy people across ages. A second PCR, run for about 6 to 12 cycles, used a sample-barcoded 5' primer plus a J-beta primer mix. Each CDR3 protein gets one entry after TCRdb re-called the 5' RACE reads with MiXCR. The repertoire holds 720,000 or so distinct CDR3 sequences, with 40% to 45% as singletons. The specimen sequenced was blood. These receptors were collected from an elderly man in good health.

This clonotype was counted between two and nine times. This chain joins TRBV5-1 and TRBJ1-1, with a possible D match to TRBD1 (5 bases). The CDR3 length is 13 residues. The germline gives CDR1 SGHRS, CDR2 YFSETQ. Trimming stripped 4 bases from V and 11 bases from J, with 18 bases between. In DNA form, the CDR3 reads TGCGCCAGCAGCCTGGGGGTCCTCCAAGGGGCTTTCTTT. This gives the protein CASSLGVLQGAFF.

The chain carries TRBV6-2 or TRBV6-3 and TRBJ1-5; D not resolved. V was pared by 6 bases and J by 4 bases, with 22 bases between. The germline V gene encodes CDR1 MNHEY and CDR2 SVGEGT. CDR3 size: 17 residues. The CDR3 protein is CASRRPLAAPGNQPQHF. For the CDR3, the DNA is TGTGCCAGCAGACGACCGCTGGCCGCCCCGGGAAATCAGCCCCAGCATTTT.

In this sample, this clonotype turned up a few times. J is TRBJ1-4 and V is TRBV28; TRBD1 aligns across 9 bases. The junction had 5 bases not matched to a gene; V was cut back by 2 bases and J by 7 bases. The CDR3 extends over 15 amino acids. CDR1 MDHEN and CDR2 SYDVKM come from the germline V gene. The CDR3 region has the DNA TGTGCCAGCAGTTTAAGAACAGGGGGCGGTGAAAAACTGTTTTTT. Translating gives CASSLRTGGGEKLFF.

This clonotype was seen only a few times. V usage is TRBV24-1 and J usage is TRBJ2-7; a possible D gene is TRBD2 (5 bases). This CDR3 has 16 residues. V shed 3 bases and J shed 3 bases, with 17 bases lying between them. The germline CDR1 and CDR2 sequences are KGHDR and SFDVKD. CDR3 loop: CATSDASSRSFYEQYF. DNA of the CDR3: TGTGCCACCAGTGATGCTAGCTCGCGGTCTTTCTACGAGCAGTACTTC.

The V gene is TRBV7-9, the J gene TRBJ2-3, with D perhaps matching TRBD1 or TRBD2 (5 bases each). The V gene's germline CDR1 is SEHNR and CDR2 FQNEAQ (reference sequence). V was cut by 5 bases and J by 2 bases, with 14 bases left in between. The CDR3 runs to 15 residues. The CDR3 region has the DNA TGTGCCAGCAGCCCCCTAAGAGGGGCCACAGATACGCAGTATTTT. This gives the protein CASSPLRGATDTQYF. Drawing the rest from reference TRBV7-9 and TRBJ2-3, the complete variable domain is DTGVSQNPRHKITKRGQNVTFRCDPISEHNRLYWYRQTLGQGPEFLTYFQNEAQLEKSRLLSDRFSAERPKGSFSTLEIQRTEQGDSAMYLCASSPLRGATDTQYFGPGTRLTVL.

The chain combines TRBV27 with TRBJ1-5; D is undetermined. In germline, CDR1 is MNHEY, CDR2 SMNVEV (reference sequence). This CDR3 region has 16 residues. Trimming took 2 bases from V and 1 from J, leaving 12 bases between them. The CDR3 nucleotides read TGTGCCAGCAGTTTAGGGCAGCCATTCAGCAATCAGCCCCAGCATTTT. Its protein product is CASSLGQPFSNQPQHF.

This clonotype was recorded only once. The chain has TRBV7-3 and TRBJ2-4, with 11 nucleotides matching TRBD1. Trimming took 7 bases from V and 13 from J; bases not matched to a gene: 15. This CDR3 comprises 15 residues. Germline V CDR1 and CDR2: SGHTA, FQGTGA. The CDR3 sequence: CASNLQRTGGDEQYF. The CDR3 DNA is TGTGCCAGCAACCTACAGAGGACAGGGGGCGATGAGCAGTACTTC.

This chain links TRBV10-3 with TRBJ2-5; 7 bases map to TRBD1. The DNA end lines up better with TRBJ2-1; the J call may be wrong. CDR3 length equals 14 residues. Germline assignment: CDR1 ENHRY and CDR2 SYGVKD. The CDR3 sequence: CAISGTGIQETQFF. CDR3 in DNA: TGTGCCATCAGTGGGACAGGTATACAAGAGACCCAGTTCTTC.

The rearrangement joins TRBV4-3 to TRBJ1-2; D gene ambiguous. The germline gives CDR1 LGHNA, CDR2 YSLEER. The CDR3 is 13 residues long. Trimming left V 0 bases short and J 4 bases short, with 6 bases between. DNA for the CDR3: TGCGCCAGCAGCCAAGAGAGTAGCTATGGCTACACCTTC. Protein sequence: CASSQESSYGYTF.

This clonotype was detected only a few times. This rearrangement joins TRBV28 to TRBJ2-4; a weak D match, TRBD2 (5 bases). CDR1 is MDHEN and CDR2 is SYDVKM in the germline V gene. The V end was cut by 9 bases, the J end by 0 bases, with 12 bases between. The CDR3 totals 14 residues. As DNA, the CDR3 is TGTGCCAGTGCCCCGGGGATAGCCAAAAACATTCAGTACTTC. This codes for CASAPGIAKNIQYF.

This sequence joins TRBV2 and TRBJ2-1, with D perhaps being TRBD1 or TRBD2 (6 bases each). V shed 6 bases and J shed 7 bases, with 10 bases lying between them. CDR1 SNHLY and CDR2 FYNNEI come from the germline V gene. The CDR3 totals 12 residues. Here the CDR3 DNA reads TGTGCCAGCAGACAGGGAGGAAATGAGCAGTTCTTC. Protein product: CASRQGGNEQFF.

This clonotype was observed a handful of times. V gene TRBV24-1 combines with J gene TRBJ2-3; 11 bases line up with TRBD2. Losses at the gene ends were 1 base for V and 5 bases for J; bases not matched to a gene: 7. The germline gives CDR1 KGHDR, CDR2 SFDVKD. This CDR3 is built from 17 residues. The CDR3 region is CATSDFRALAGGDTQYF. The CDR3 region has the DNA TGTGCCACCAGTGATTTTAGGGCTCTAGCGGGAGGAGATACGCAGTATTTT.

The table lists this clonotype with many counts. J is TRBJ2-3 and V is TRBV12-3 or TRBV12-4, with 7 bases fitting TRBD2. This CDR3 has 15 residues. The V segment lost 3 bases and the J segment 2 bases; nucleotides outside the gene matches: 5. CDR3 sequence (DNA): TGTGCCAGCAGTTTGGCTAGCGGACTCACAGATACGCAGTATTTT. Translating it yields CASSLASGLTDTQYF.

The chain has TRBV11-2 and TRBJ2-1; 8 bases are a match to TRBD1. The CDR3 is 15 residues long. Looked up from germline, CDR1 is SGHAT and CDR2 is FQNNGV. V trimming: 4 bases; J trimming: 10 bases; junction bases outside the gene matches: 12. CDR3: CASSWKRTGLLEQFF. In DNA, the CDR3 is TGTGCCAGCAGCTGGAAGCGGACAGGGCTTCTCGAGCAGTTCTTC.

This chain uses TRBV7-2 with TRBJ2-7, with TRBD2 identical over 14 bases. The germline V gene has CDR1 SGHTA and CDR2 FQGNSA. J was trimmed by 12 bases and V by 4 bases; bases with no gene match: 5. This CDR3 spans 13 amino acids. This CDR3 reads CASSSGLAGVWYF. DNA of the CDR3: TGTGCCAGCAGCTCGGGACTAGCGGGAGTTTGGTACTTC.

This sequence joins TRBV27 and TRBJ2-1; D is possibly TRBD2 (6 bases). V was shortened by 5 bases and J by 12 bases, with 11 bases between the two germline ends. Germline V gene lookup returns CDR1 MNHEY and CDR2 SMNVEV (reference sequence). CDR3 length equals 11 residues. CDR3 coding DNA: TGTGCCAGCAGTCCGGGACTTGGGCAGTTCTTC. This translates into CASSPGLGQFF.

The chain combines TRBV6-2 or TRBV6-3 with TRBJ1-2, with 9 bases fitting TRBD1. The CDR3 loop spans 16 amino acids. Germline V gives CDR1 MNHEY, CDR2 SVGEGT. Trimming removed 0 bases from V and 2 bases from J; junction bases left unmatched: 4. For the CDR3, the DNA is TGTGCCAGCAGTTACTCCGGGACAGGGAAAAACTATGGCTACACCTTC. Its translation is CASSYSGTGKNYGYTF.

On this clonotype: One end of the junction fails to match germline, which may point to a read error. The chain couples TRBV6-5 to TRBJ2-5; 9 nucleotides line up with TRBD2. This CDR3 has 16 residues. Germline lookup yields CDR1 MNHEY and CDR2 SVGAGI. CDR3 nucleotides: TGTGCCAGCAGTCCCCGCCTAGCGGGGTACCAAGAGACCCGGTACTTC. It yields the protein CASSPRLAGYQETRYF.

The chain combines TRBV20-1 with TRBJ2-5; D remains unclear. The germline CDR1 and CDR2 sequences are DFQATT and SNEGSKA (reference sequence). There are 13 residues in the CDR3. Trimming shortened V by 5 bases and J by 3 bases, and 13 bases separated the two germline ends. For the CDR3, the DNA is TGCAGTGCTCGACCTAGAAGTAAAGAGACCCAGTACTTC. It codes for CSARPRSKETQYF.

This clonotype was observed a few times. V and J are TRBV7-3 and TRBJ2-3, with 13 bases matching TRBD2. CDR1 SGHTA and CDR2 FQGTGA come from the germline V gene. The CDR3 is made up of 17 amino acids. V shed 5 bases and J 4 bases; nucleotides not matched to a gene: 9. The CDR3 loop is CASSHGLAGVSPDTQYF. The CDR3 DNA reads TGTGCCAGCAGCCATGGACTAGCGGGAGTATCCCCAGATACGCAGTATTTT.